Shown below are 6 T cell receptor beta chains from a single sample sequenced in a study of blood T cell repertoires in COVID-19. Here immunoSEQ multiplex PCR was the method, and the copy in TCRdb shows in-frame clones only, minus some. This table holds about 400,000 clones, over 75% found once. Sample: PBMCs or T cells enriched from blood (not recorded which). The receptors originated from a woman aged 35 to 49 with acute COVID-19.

The CDR3 DNA reads TGTGCCATCAGTGAGTCGGTCAGCGGACTCTATGGCTACACCTTC. Its protein is CAISESVSGLYGYTF. This sequence joins TRBV10-3 and TRBJ1-2; no clear D gene. Trimming removed 0 bases from V and 4 bases from J, with 12 bases in between. The CDR3 consists of 15 residues. CDR1 is ENHRY and CDR2 is SYGVKD in the germline V gene.

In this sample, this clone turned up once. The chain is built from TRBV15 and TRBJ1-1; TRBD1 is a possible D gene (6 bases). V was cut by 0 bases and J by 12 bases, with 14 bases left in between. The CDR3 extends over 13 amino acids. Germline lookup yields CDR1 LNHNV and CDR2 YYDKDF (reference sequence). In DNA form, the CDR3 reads TGTGCCACCAGCAGAGAAGGACAGAGCGAAACTTTCTTT. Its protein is CATSREGQSETFF.

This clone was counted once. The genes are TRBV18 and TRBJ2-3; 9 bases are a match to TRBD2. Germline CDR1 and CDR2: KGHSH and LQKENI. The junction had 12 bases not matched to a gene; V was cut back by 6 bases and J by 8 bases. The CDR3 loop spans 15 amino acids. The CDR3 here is CASSSDLAGMVTQYF. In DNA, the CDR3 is TGTGCCAGCTCGTCAGATCTAGCGGGAATGGTTACGCAGTATTTT.

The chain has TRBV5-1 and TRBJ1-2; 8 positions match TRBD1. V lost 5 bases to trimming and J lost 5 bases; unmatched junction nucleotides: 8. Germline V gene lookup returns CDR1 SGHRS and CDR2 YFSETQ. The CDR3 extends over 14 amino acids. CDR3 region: CASRSAGGGYGYTF. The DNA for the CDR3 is TGCGCCAGCAGATCAGCAGGGGGCGGGTATGGCTACACCTTC.

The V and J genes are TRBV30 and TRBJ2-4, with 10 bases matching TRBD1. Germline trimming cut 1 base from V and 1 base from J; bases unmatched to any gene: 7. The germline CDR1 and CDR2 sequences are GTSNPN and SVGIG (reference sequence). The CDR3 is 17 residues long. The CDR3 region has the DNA TGTGCCTGGAGTGCCCTGACAGGGGGCTTCGCCAAAAACATTCAGTACTTC. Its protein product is CAWSALTGGFAKNIQYF. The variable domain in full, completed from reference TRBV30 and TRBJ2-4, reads SQTIHQWPATLVQPVGSPLSLECTVEGTSNPNLYWYRQAAGRGLQLLFYSVGIGQISSEVPQNLSASRPQDRQFILSSKKLLLSDSGFYLCAWSALTGGFAKNIQYFGAGTRLSVL.

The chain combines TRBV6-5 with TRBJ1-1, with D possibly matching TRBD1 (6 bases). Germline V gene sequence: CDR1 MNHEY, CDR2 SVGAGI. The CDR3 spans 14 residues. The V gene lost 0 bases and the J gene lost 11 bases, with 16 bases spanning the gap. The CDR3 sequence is CASSYSAYRVSAFF. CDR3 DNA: TGTGCCAGCAGTTACTCGGCCTACAGGGTCTCGGCTTTCTTT.